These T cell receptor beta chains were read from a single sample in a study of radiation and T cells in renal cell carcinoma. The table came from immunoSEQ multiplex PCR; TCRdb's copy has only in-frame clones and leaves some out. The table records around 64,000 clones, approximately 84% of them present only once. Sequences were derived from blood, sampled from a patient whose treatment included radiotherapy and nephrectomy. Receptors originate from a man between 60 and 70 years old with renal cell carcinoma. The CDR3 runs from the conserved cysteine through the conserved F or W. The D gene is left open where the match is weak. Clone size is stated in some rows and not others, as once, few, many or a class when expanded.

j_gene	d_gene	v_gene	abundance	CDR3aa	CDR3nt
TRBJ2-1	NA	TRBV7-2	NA	CASSLAAASPWNEQFF	TGTGCCAGCAGCTTAGCGGCGGCTAGCCCTTGGAATGAGCAGTTCTTC
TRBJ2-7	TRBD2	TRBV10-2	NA	CARPNGGADIHYYEQYF	TGCGCCAGGCCTAACGGGGGGGCAGACATTCACTATTACGAGCAGTACTTC
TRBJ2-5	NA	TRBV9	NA	CASTTGLYQETQYF	TGTGCCAGCACTACCGGACTGTACCAAGAGACCCAGTACTTC
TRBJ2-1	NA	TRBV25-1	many	CASSEKGDINEQFF	TGTGCCAGCAGTGAAAAAGGGGACATCAATGAGCAGTTCTTC
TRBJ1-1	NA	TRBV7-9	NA	CASSLRGNTEAFF	TGTGCCAGCAGCTTACGGGGTAACACTGAAGCTTTCTTT
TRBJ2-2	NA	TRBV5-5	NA	CASSLVGSSNTGELFF	TGTGCCAGCAGCTTGGTTGGTAGCTCGAACACCGGGGAGCTGTTTTTT
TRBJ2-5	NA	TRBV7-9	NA	CASSNRGGQEETQYF	TGTGCCAGCAGCAACCGAGGCGGGCAGGAAGAGACCCAGTACTTC
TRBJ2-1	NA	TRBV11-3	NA	CASSLYVYNEQFF	TGTGCCAGCAGCTTATACGTTTACAATGAGCAGTTCTTC
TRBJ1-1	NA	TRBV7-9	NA	CASSLLGQTNTEAFF	TGTGCCAGCAGCTTACTTGGACAGACAAACACTGAAGCTTTCTTT
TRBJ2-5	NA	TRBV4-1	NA	CASSQESAEETQYF	TGCGCCAGCAGCCAAGAATCAGCGGAAGAGACCCAGTACTTC
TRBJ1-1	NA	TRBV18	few	CASSYSWNTEAFF	TGTGCCAGCTCCTATTCCTGGAACACTGAAGCTTTCTTT
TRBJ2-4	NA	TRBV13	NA	CASSLTGDLDVAKNIQYF	TGTGCCAGCAGCTTAACGGGAGACCTCGACGTAGCCAAAAACATTCAGTACTTC
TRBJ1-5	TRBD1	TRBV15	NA	CATSREGQGEDNQPQHF	TGTGCCACCAGCAGAGAGGGACAGGGAGAGGACAATCAGCCCCAGCATTTT
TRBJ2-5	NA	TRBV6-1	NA	CATLGSQETQYF	TGTGCCACCCTAGGATCGCAAGAGACCCAGTACTTC
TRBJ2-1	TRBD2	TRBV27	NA	CASSSSKREGLNEQFF	TGTGCCAGCAGTTCGAGCAAGCGGGAGGGCCTCAATGAGCAGTTCTTC
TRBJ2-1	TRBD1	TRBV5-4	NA	CASSLPRGLLGEQFF	TGTGCCAGCAGCTTGCCCAGGGGGCTGTTAGGAGAGCAGTTCTTC
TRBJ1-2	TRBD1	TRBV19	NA	CASSTGTGNYGYTF	TGTGCCAGTAGTACCGGGACAGGGAACTATGGCTACACCTTC
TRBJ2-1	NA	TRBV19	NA	CASSPTRVSYNEQFF	TGTGCCAGTAGCCCTACGAGGGTCTCCTACAATGAGCAGTTCTTC
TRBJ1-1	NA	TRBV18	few	CASSPTVNTEAFF	TGTGCCAGCTCACCGACAGTGAACACTGAAGCTTTCTTT
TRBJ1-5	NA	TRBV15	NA	CATSRDQGSAQPQHF	TGTGCCACCAGCAGAGATCAGGGATCTGCTCAGCCCCAGCATTTT
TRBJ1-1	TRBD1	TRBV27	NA	CASSFLTGPGTEAFF	TGTGCCAGCAGTTTCCTGACAGGGCCGGGCACTGAAGCTTTCTTT
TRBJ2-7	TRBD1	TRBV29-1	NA	CSVPTGGSEQYF	TGCAGCGTCCCGACAGGGGGAAGTGAGCAGTACTTC
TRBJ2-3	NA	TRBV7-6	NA	CASSLQYTQYF	TGTGCCAGCAGCTTGCAGTATACGCAGTATTTT
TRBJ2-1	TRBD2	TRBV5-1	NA	CASSFVAGAYNEQFF	TGCGCCAGCAGCTTTGTAGCGGGAGCCTACAATGAGCAGTTCTTC
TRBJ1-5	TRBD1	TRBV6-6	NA	CASRKPGGDGNQPQHF	TGTGCCAGCAGGAAGCCAGGGGGAGACGGCAATCAGCCCCAGCATTTT
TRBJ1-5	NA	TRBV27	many	CASSLWGNQPQHF	TGTGCCAGCAGTTTATGGGGCAATCAGCCCCAGCATTTT
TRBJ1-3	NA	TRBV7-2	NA	CASSPRDNLSGNTIYF	TGTGCCAGCAGCCCCCGGGACAACCTCTCTGGAAACACCATATATTTT
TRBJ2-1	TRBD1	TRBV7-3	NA	CASSLGQAEGEQFF	TGTGCCAGCAGCTTAGGACAGGCTGAAGGTGAGCAGTTCTTC
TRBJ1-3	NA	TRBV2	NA	CASSMGLIGNTIYF	TGTGCCAGCAGTATGGGACTCATTGGAAACACCATATATTTT
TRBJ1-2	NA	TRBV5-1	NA	CASSLPQVLYGYTF	TGCGCCAGCAGCCTACCCCAAGTCCTCTATGGCTACACCTTC
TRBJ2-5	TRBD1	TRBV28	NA	CASSFVSGGGQETQYF	TGTGCCAGCAGTTTTGTGTCAGGGGGCGGCCAAGAGACCCAGTACTTC
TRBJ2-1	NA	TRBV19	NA	CASSLQGRNTYNEQFF	TGTGCCAGTAGTTTACAGGGCCGGAATACTTACAATGAGCAGTTCTTC
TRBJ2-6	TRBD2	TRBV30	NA	CAWGTTNVLTF	TGTGCCTGGGGGACTACGAACGTCCTGACTTTC
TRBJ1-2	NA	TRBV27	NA	CASRISAGKSIHGYTF	TGTGCCAGCAGAATATCTGCTGGGAAAAGTATACATGGCTACACCTTC
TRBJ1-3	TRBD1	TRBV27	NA	CASSSTGYGNTIYF	TGTGCCAGCAGTTCGACAGGGTATGGAAACACCATATATTTT
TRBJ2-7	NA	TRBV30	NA	CAWGRSSYEQYF	TGTGCCTGGGGACGGTCATCCTACGAGCAGTACTTC
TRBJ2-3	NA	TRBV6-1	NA	CASSEAAESDTQYF	TGTGCCAGCAGTGAAGCGGCGGAATCAGATACGCAGTATTTT
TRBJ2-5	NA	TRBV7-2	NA	CASSLVTTWGETQYF	TGTGCCAGCAGCTTAGTAACGACGTGGGGAGAGACCCAGTACTTC
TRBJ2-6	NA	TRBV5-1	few	CASSLTSSPRANVLTF	TGCGCCAGCAGCTTGACGAGTTCGCCAAGGGCCAACGTCCTGACTTTC
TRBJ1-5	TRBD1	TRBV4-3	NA	CASSQDDRAQPQHF	TGCGCCAGCAGCCAAGACGACAGGGCTCAGCCCCAGCATTTT
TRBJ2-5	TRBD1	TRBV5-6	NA	CASSRQGAPQETQYF	TGTGCCAGCAGCCGACAGGGGGCACCTCAAGAGACCCAGTACTTC
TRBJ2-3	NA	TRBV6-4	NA	CASSESGGATDTQYF	TGTGCCAGCAGTGAAAGTGGGGGTGCCACAGATACGCAGTATTTT
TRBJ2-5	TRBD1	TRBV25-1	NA	CASTARQGREETQYF	TGTGCCAGCACCGCACGACAGGGAAGGGAAGAGACCCAGTACTTC
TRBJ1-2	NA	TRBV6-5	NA	CASSYSVIADGYTF	TGTGCCAGCAGTTACTCGGTCATCGCGGATGGCTACACCTTC
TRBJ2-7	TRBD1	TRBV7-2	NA	CASSYGTGGKQYF	TGTGCCAGCAGCTACGGGACAGGGGGCAAGCAGTACTTC
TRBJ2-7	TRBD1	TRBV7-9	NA	CASSPLPGQGMYEQYF	TGTGCCAGCAGCCCCCTCCCGGGACAGGGGATGTACGAGCAGTACTTC
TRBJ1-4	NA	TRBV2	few	CASSEVGGAAEKLFF	TGTGCCAGCAGTGAAGTGGGGGGCGCGGCTGAAAAACTGTTTTTT
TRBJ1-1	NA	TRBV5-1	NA	CASSEDTEAFF	TGCGCCAGCAGCGAGGACACTGAAGCTTTCTTT
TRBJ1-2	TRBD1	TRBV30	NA	CAWRGQGNYGYTF	TGTGCCTGGAGGGGACAGGGCAACTATGGCTACACCTTC
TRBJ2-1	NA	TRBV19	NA	CASSIGGEQFF	TGTGCCAGTAGTATAGGGGGGGAGCAGTTCTTC
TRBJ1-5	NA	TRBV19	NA	CASSIDPPLSNQPQHF	TGTGCCAGTAGTATAGATCCCCCATTAAGCAATCAGCCCCAGCATTTT
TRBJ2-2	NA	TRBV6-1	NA	CASRITSTGELFF	TGTGCCAGCAGAATTACTTCCACCGGGGAGCTGTTTTTT
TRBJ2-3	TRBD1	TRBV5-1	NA	CASSLDGQGESDTQYF	TGCGCCAGCAGCTTGGATGGACAGGGGGAGTCAGATACGCAGTATTTT
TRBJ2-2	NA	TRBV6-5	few	CASSYSKAIGELFF	TGTGCCAGCAGTTACTCGAAGGCTATCGGGGAGCTGTTTTTT
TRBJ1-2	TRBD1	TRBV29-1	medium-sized	CSVDGQGKGNYGYTF	TGCAGCGTTGACGGACAGGGGAAGGGTAACTATGGCTACACCTTC
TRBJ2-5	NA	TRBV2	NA	CASSEAGGGGFQETQYF	TGTGCCAGCAGTGAAGCAGGGGGCGGGGGATTCCAAGAGACCCAGTACTTC
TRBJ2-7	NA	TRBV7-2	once	CASSLGSYEQYF	TGTGCCAGCAGCTTAGGTTCCTACGAGCAGTACTTC
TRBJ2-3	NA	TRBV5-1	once	CASRIEASASDTQYF	TGCGCCAGCAGAATTGAGGCTAGCGCCTCAGATACGCAGTATTTT